This TCR beta chain is drawn from a study of blood T cell repertoires in COVID-19. The wider study: Collection of acute and convalescent COVID-19 samples took place in the United States, Italy and Spain. T cells, B-cell-depleted T cells, or PBMCs provided the cDNA or gDNA that served as material.

Original handling: Amplification of reference gene primers provided the estimated nucleated cell counts. Sequencing was performed with immunoSEQ multiplex PCR; in TCRdb, only in-frame clones are kept and a portion is missing. That table is the source of V, J and clone size, and D and trimming were worked out from the DNA. This sample has under 85,000 clones, with around 76% found just once. Trimming removed 5 bases at V and 0 bases at J, with 5 bases between. CDR3 length equals 13 residues. Germline V gene lookup returns CDR1 MNHEY and CDR2 SVGAGI. The sequence derives from a woman older than 75 with active or convalescent COVID-19. The chain carries TRBV6-5 and TRBJ1-3, with a tentative D call TRBD1 (5 bases). Sequenced material: peripheral blood. The CDR3 nucleotides read TGTGCCAGCAGTCAGGGCTCTGGAAACACCATATATTTT. It encodes CASSQGSGNTIYF.